This T cell receptor (beta chain) was identified during a study of T cell repertoires in cytomegalovirus infection. Overall study context: It was the public TCR beta signatures that indicated both CMV infection and matching HLA type. The study, taken as a whole, reports: The study found HLA-C-restricted CMV-specific TCR beta clonotypes dominating the ex vivo response.

TCRdb re-called the reads through MiXCR, storing one row per CDR3 protein. The sample holds about 400,000 distinct CDR3 sequences; 15% to 20% are singletons and the top ten take roughly 9%. Only a few counts were recorded for this clonotype. Its antigen is currently unknown. V lost 5 bases, J lost 1 base, and 12 bases lay in between. CDR3 size: 16 residues. Per germline, CDR1 SEHNR and CDR2 FQNEAQ (reference sequence). The receptor's source is a human donor in good health (CMV status not recorded). Some clones in this sample may be carry-over from other donors' samples. The sequenced material came from PBMCs. V usage is TRBV7-9 and J usage is TRBJ2-6; unclear D gene. The CDR3 DNA reads as TGTGCCAGCAGCGTCCTTTTGCTTTCTGGGGCCAACGTCCTGACTTTC. Its protein product is CASSVLLLSGANVLTF.